A selection of T cell receptor beta chains follows, all from one sample in a study of shared T cell receptors in the human thymus. Assay used: immunoSEQ multiplex PCR; TCRdb lists only in-frame clones, some missing. In the table there are hundreds of thousands of clones, over 75% of which are singletons. This sample was shared with a second study, whose subject was human thymus T cells.

The sample taken for sequencing was thymocytes. These receptors were taken from a boy in the first two years of life with a congenital heart defect. Each CDR3 is given with its conserved first and last residue. Fields, in order: CDR3 DNA, CDR3 protein, clone size, J gene, D gene, V gene. D genes are given only for firm matches. Size is stated for part of the rows, as once, few or many counts, or as a class when the clone is expanded.

CDR3 DNA: TGTGCCTCGTCAGGGGCCTCCTACGAGCAGTACTTC
CDR3 protein: CASSGASYEQYF
clone size: -
J gene: TRBJ2-7
D gene: -
V gene: TRBV30

CDR3 DNA: TGTGCCAGCAGCCTCTCCGTATATGGCTACACCTTC
CDR3 protein: CASSLSVYGYTF
clone size: -
J gene: TRBJ1-2
D gene: -
V gene: TRBV7-8

CDR3 DNA: TGTGCCAGCAGCCAAGAGAACCCTAGCGGAGAGGGGGAGACCCAGTACTTC
CDR3 protein: CASSQENPSGEGETQYF
clone size: -
J gene: TRBJ2-5
D gene: TRBD2
V gene: TRBV14

CDR3 DNA: TGTGCCAGCAGTGAAGGGGGACAGGGAAGCAATCAGCCCCAGCATTTT
CDR3 protein: CASSEGGQGSNQPQHF
clone size: -
J gene: TRBJ1-5
D gene: TRBD1
V gene: TRBV6-1

CDR3 DNA: TGTGCCTGGAGTGTACGAGGTAGCGGGAGATGGGAGACCCAGTACTTC
CDR3 protein: CAWSVRGSGRWETQYF
clone size: -
J gene: TRBJ2-5
D gene: TRBD2
V gene: TRBV30

CDR3 DNA: TGTGCCAGCAGCTTAGGGGACTTGTACGAGCAGTACTTC
CDR3 protein: CASSLGDLYEQYF
clone size: -
J gene: TRBJ2-7
D gene: -
V gene: TRBV7-9

CDR3 DNA: TGTGCCAGAAGCTTAGGGGGGACAGGGGGCATAGGACTCTACAATGAGCAGTTCTTC
CDR3 protein: CARSLGGTGGIGLYNEQFF
clone size: -
J gene: TRBJ2-1
D gene: -
V gene: TRBV7-5

CDR3 DNA: TGCGCCAGCAGCTTGGCAACAACTAATGAAAAACTGTTTTTT
CDR3 protein: CASSLATTNEKLFF
clone size: -
J gene: TRBJ1-4
D gene: -
V gene: TRBV5-1

CDR3 DNA: TGTGCCAGCAGCTTAACCCGGGAGACAAGCTACGAGCAGTACTTC
CDR3 protein: CASSLTRETSYEQYF
clone size: -
J gene: TRBJ2-7
D gene: -
V gene: TRBV13

CDR3 DNA: TGCGCCAGCAGCTTGGTGGGGCGCGATACCTACGAGCAGTACTTC
CDR3 protein: CASSLVGRDTYEQYF
clone size: -
J gene: TRBJ2-7
D gene: -
V gene: TRBV5-1

CDR3 DNA: TGTGCCAGCAGTTTACGGGACAGGGGCACTGAAGCTTTCTTT
CDR3 protein: CASSLRDRGTEAFF
clone size: -
J gene: TRBJ1-1
D gene: TRBD1
V gene: TRBV27

CDR3 DNA: TGTGCCAGCAGCCTTGGAGCAGTCGGGGACAGGTCTTACAATGAGCAGTTCTTC
CDR3 protein: CASSLGAVGDRSYNEQFF
clone size: -
J gene: TRBJ2-1
D gene: TRBD1
V gene: TRBV14

CDR3 DNA: TGTGCCAGCAGCTTGCGATGGGACTCCCGCACAGATACGCAGTATTTT
CDR3 protein: CASSLRWDSRTDTQYF
clone size: -
J gene: TRBJ2-3
D gene: -
V gene: TRBV5-4

CDR3 DNA: TGTGCCAGCTCACCACCGCTTGGTCTAGGAGAGACCCAGTACTTC
CDR3 protein: CASSPPLGLGETQYF
clone size: -
J gene: TRBJ2-5
D gene: -
V gene: TRBV18

CDR3 DNA: TGTGCCAGCAGCCGACTTATCCAGGGGGATGGCTACACCTTC
CDR3 protein: CASSRLIQGDGYTF
clone size: -
J gene: TRBJ1-2
D gene: TRBD1
V gene: TRBV7-8

CDR3 DNA: TGCGCCAGCAGCCAAGGAACTTTTCCCTACGAGCAGTACTTC
CDR3 protein: CASSQGTFPYEQYF
clone size: -
J gene: TRBJ2-7
D gene: -
V gene: TRBV4-3

CDR3 DNA: TGTGCCAGCAGCTTCGCAGGGGACACTGAAGCTTTCTTT
CDR3 protein: CASSFAGDTEAFF
clone size: -
J gene: TRBJ1-1
D gene: -
V gene: TRBV7-9

CDR3 DNA: TGCAGCGTTGCGTGGCCAGCGTCCCCTCGGATGGAGACCCAGTACTTC
CDR3 protein: CSVAWPASPRMETQYF
clone size: -
J gene: TRBJ2-5
D gene: -
V gene: TRBV29-1

CDR3 DNA: TGTGCCAGCAGTTGGACTAGCGGGAGACCGAACACCGGGGAGCTGTTTTTT
CDR3 protein: CASSWTSGRPNTGELFF
clone size: -
J gene: TRBJ2-2
D gene: TRBD2
V gene: TRBV28

CDR3 DNA: TGTGCCAGCAGCGGCCGGGACTGGTCCGAGCCCCAGCATTTT
CDR3 protein: CASSGRDWSEPQHF
clone size: -
J gene: TRBJ1-5
D gene: -
V gene: TRBV5-5

CDR3 DNA: TGTGCCAGCACCACTACGGGGGATAGCAATCAGCCCCAGCATTTT
CDR3 protein: CASTTTGDSNQPQHF
clone size: -
J gene: TRBJ1-5
D gene: -
V gene: TRBV28

CDR3 DNA: TGTGCCAGCAGCCCAACCGGCGACTACACCACAGATACGCAGTATTTT
CDR3 protein: CASSPTGDYTTDTQYF
clone size: -
J gene: TRBJ2-3
D gene: -
V gene: TRBV7-6

CDR3 DNA: TGTGCCAGCAGCGCCAACAGGGGGCCTGAAAAACTGTTTTTT
CDR3 protein: CASSANRGPEKLFF
clone size: -
J gene: TRBJ1-4
D gene: TRBD1
V gene: TRBV9

CDR3 DNA: TGTGCCAGCAGTTTACGGACTAGCGGTTCCTACGAGCAGTACTTC
CDR3 protein: CASSLRTSGSYEQYF
clone size: -
J gene: TRBJ2-7
D gene: TRBD2
V gene: TRBV27

CDR3 DNA: TGTGCCAGCAGCGGCACCAGGGGATTAACAGGTGAAGCTTTCTTT
CDR3 protein: CASSGTRGLTGEAFF
clone size: -
J gene: TRBJ1-1
D gene: -
V gene: TRBV5-4

CDR3 DNA: TGCGCCAGCAGCCAAGATAGGAGTGGAGAGACCCAGTACTTC
CDR3 protein: CASSQDRSGETQYF
clone size: few
J gene: TRBJ2-5
D gene: -
V gene: TRBV4-3

CDR3 DNA: TGTGCCAGCAGCTTCCGGACAGGGCACGAGCAGTACTTC
CDR3 protein: CASSFRTGHEQYF
clone size: -
J gene: TRBJ2-7
D gene: TRBD1
V gene: TRBV13

CDR3 DNA: TGTGCCAGCAGTTTATCCAGGGCAGGGCCACCCCTCCACTTT
CDR3 protein: CASSLSRAGPPLHF
clone size: once
J gene: TRBJ1-6
D gene: -
V gene: TRBV28

CDR3 DNA: TGTGCCAGCAGCCTAGCCACTAGCGGGGGGCGCTCGAGCTCCTACAATGAGCAGTTCTTC
CDR3 protein: CASSLATSGGRSSSYNEQFF
clone size: -
J gene: TRBJ2-1
D gene: TRBD2
V gene: TRBV7-2

CDR3 DNA: TGTGCCAGCAGGAGCACTCGGGACACCGATTCACCCCTCCACTTT
CDR3 protein: CASRSTRDTDSPLHF
clone size: -
J gene: TRBJ1-6
D gene: -
V gene: TRBV19

CDR3 DNA: TGCGCCAGCAGCCGACGGACTAGCGGGAGGTACGAGCAGTACTTC
CDR3 protein: CASSRRTSGRYEQYF
clone size: -
J gene: TRBJ2-7
D gene: TRBD2
V gene: TRBV5-1

CDR3 DNA: TGTGCCAGCAGCTCACGACAGGGTAATTCTCACGAGCAGTACTTC
CDR3 protein: CASSSRQGNSHEQYF
clone size: -
J gene: TRBJ2-7
D gene: TRBD1
V gene: TRBV7-6

CDR3 DNA: TGTGCCAGCAGCCGCCAGACTACTACCTACGAGCAGTACTTC
CDR3 protein: CASSRQTTTYEQYF
clone size: -
J gene: TRBJ2-7
D gene: -
V gene: TRBV5-4

CDR3 DNA: TGTGCCTGGAGTGTATACAGGGGGCAGGAGGGCAATCAGCCCCAGCATTTT
CDR3 protein: CAWSVYRGQEGNQPQHF
clone size: -
J gene: TRBJ1-5
D gene: TRBD1
V gene: TRBV30

CDR3 DNA: TGCGCCAGCAGCCCACGGGGTGACAGGGTTAGCACAGATACGCAGTATTTT
CDR3 protein: CASSPRGDRVSTDTQYF
clone size: -
J gene: TRBJ2-3
D gene: TRBD1
V gene: TRBV5-1

CDR3 DNA: TGTGCCAGCAGCGCCGTACAGCCCCCGGACACTGAAGCTTTCTTT
CDR3 protein: CASSAVQPPDTEAFF
clone size: -
J gene: TRBJ1-1
D gene: -
V gene: TRBV5-6

CDR3 DNA: TGTGCCAGCAGCTTAGGGGCGGGGGGGTCTGTTTGGCAAGAGACCCAGTACTTC
CDR3 protein: CASSLGAGGSVWQETQYF
clone size: -
J gene: TRBJ2-5
D gene: TRBD2
V gene: TRBV7-8

CDR3 DNA: TGTGCCAGTAGTATACAGGGTTCGCTCACCGGGGAGCTGTTTTTT
CDR3 protein: CASSIQGSLTGELFF
clone size: once
J gene: TRBJ2-2
D gene: -
V gene: TRBV19

CDR3 DNA: TGTGCCAGCAGTCTTCTTGGCGGGGGGTACCTCACAGATACGCAGTATTTT
CDR3 protein: CASSLLGGGYLTDTQYF
clone size: few
J gene: TRBJ2-3
D gene: TRBD2
V gene: TRBV28

CDR3 DNA: TGTGCCAGCAGCGGACCGACAGGGGGCATCTATGGCTACACCTTC
CDR3 protein: CASSGPTGGIYGYTF
clone size: -
J gene: TRBJ1-2
D gene: TRBD1
V gene: TRBV9